These T cell receptor beta chains were read from a single sample in a study of blood T cell repertoires in COVID-19. Profiling relied on immunoSEQ multiplex PCR, and the TCRdb table lists in-frame clones only, not all of them. Of about 300,000 clones in the sample, 83% were seen once. The sequencing input was peripheral blood. The receptors were gathered from a woman between 50 and 59 years old with acute or convalescent COVID-19. Both conserved end residues are part of each CDR3. Fields, in order: D gene, CDR3 length, clone size, V gene, J gene, CDR3 DNA, CDR3 protein. The D gene is left open where the match is weak. Size is stated for part of the rows, as once, few or many counts, or as a class when the clone is expanded.

D: TRBD1; length: 15; size: -; V: TRBV6-4; J: TRBJ2-2; DNA: TGTGCCAGCAGTGACTGGACAGGGACAGGCGGGGAGCTGTTTTTT; CDR3: CASSDWTGTGGELFF
D: TRBD2; length: 15; size: -; V: TRBV6-2/TRBV6-3; J: TRBJ2-7; DNA: TGTGCCAGCAGTTCCCTGTGGGAGGGCCGGTACGAGCAGTACTTC; CDR3: CASSSLWEGRYEQYF
D: -; length: 14; size: -; V: TRBV19; J: TRBJ1-1; DNA: TGTGCCAGTAGTCCAGGGAGGGGCATCACTGGAGCTTTCTTT; CDR3: CASSPGRGITGAFF
D: -; length: 18; size: -; V: TRBV7-8; J: TRBJ2-2; DNA: TGTGCCAGCAGCTACAGAGAAAGTTACCGGGAGCCCACCGGGGAGCTGTTTTTT; CDR3: CASSYRESYREPTGELFF
D: TRBD1; length: 12; size: -; V: TRBV7-9; J: TRBJ1-2; DNA: TGTGCCAGCAGCCCGGGACAGTATGGCTACACCTTC; CDR3: CASSPGQYGYTF
D: TRBD2; length: 15; size: -; V: TRBV11-2; J: TRBJ2-1; DNA: TGTGCCAGCAGCTACCTAGCGGGATTCAACAATGAGCAGTTCTTC; CDR3: CASSYLAGFNNEQFF
D: -; length: 12; size: -; V: TRBV12-3/TRBV12-4; J: TRBJ1-2; DNA: TGTGCCAGCAGTTTAGGGACTTATGGCTACACCTTC; CDR3: CASSLGTYGYTF
D: -; length: 17; size: once; V: TRBV10-2; J: TRBJ1-3; DNA: TGCGCCAGCAGTGAGTCGAGGGCACTAGGGACTGGAAACACCATATATTTT; CDR3: CASSESRALGTGNTIYF
D: -; length: 15; size: once; V: TRBV20-1; J: TRBJ1-1; DNA: TGCAGTGCTAGTAGTGATTCTAGGGGATATGGTGAAGCTTTCTTT; CDR3: CSASSDSRGYGEAFF
D: -; length: 16; size: -; V: TRBV9; J: TRBJ1-6; DNA: TGTGCCAGCAGCGTAGATCCCGGAAGCGATAATTCACCCCTCCACTTT; CDR3: CASSVDPGSDNSPLHF
D: TRBD1; length: 13; size: -; V: TRBV5-1; J: TRBJ1-2; DNA: TGCGCCAGCAGCCTCCAGGGGGCCGATGGCTACACCTTC; CDR3: CASSLQGADGYTF
D: TRBD2; length: 15; size: -; V: TRBV9; J: TRBJ2-1; DNA: TGTGCCAGCAGCGCACTAGCGGTAACCTACAATGAGCAGTTCTTC; CDR3: CASSALAVTYNEQFF
D: -; length: 17; size: -; V: TRBV7-9; J: TRBJ1-6; DNA: TGTGCCAGCAGCTTAGGACTCAGGGTAAGGGCTGATTCACCCCTCCACTTT; CDR3: CASSLGLRVRADSPLHF
D: -; length: 15; size: -; V: TRBV5-4; J: TRBJ1-4; DNA: TGTGCCAGCAGCTTGGGGGGAGGGAGAAGTGAAAAACTGTTTTTT; CDR3: CASSLGGGRSEKLFF
D: -; length: 13; size: -; V: TRBV9; J: TRBJ2-1; DNA: TGTGCCAGCAGCGTCTACACAGGGTTTGAGCAGTTCTTC; CDR3: CASSVYTGFEQFF
D: TRBD2; length: 16; size: -; V: TRBV4-3; J: TRBJ2-3; DNA: TGCGCCAGCAGCCAGGAAGCGGGAGTAGGGGCAGATACGCAGTATTTT; CDR3: CASSQEAGVGADTQYF
D: TRBD1; length: 15; size: -; V: TRBV29-1; J: TRBJ1-4; DNA: TGCAGCGTTGAGGACAGGGGGGCAACTAATGAAAAACTGTTTTTT; CDR3: CSVEDRGATNEKLFF
D: TRBD1; length: 17; size: -; V: TRBV4-1; J: TRBJ1-1; DNA: TGCGCCAGCAGCCCCACTCCACCCAGACAGGGGAACACTGAAGCTTTCTTT; CDR3: CASSPTPPRQGNTEAFF
D: TRBD1; length: 13; size: -; V: TRBV2; J: TRBJ1-2; DNA: TGTGCCAGCAGGACAGGGACGGTATATGGCTACACCTTC; CDR3: CASRTGTVYGYTF
D: -; length: 15; size: -; V: TRBV7-2; J: TRBJ1-2; DNA: TGTGCCAGCAGCTTAATCAACAACGCTAACTATGGCTACACCTTC; CDR3: CASSLINNANYGYTF
D: -; length: 13; size: -; V: TRBV7-8; J: TRBJ1-1; DNA: TGTGCCAGCAGCCGACAGGAGGGCACTGAAGCTTTCTTT; CDR3: CASSRQEGTEAFF
D: -; length: 13; size: once; V: TRBV6-5; J: TRBJ2-1; DNA: TGTGCCAGCAAATGGCTCCCCTACAATGAGCAGTTCTTC; CDR3: CASKWLPYNEQFF
D: TRBD1; length: 16; size: -; V: TRBV9; J: TRBJ1-1; DNA: TGTGCCAGCAGCGTAGATCAGGGGGCACTGAACACTGAAGCTTTCTTT; CDR3: CASSVDQGALNTEAFF
D: TRBD2; length: 16; size: -; V: TRBV24-1; J: TRBJ2-3; DNA: TGTGCCACCAGTGATCTTAGCGGGGGGCGCACAGATACGCAGTATTTT; CDR3: CATSDLSGGRTDTQYF
D: -; length: 15; size: -; V: TRBV6-5; J: TRBJ2-5; DNA: TGTGCCAGCAGTAGTTGGAGCGCGTACCAAGAGACCCAGTACTTC; CDR3: CASSSWSAYQETQYF
D: TRBD1; length: 15; size: -; V: TRBV19; J: TRBJ2-5; DNA: TGTGCCAGTAGTGCCCTGACAGGGGGCATAGAGACCCAGTACTTC; CDR3: CASSALTGGIETQYF